Listed here are 7 T cell receptor beta chains from one sample, sequenced in a study of blood T cell repertoires in COVID-19. The protocol was immunoSEQ multiplex PCR, while the TCRdb copy is restricted to in-frame clones and leaves out a portion. The table lists approximately 150,000 clones, approximately 92% of them singletons. Sequenced sample: peripheral blood. All receptors come from a woman aged 55-69 years with active COVID-19.

This chain uses TRBV24-1 with TRBJ2-1; 7 bases are shared with TRBD1. CDR3 length: 14 amino acids. Germline CDR1 and CDR2: KGHDR and SFDVKD. V lost 4 bases and J lost 4; bases outside the gene matches: 3. CDR3 loop: CATSDPGQYNEQFF. DNA of the CDR3: TGTGCCACCAGTGACCCGGGACAGTACAATGAGCAGTTCTTC.

The V and J genes are TRBV6-2 or TRBV6-3 and TRBJ2-1; the match to TRBD2 covers 7 bases. CDR3 length equals 17 residues. V lost 2 bases and J lost 0; bases outside the gene matches: 7. Germline-derived CDR1 and CDR2 are MNHEY and SVGEGT. CDR3 region: CASSYVYGGSSYNEQFF. The CDR3 DNA sequence: TGTGCCAGCAGTTACGTGTATGGCGGGAGCTCCTACAATGAGCAGTTCTTC.

V gene TRBV5-1 combines with J gene TRBJ1-2; 8 positions agree with TRBD1. Germline CDR1 SGHRS, CDR2 YFSETQ. V lost 0 bases and J lost 0; bases outside the gene matches: 16. The CDR3 contains 20 residues. CDR3 nucleotide sequence: TGCGCCAGCAGCTTGGGACAGGGGACGCCTGGGGCCCTTTCTAACTATGGCTACACCTTC. Its protein is CASSLGQGTPGALSNYGYTF.

The chain combines TRBV5-4 with TRBJ1-1; no clear D. CDR3 length: 13 residues. Germline CDR1 is SGHNT and CDR2 is YYREEE (reference sequence). V lost 1 base and J lost 7, with 11 bases in between. The CDR3 loop is CASSLSRANEAFF. The DNA of the CDR3 is TGTGCCAGCAGCTTGTCGAGGGCGAATGAAGCTTTCTTT.

This rearrangement joins TRBV6-2 or TRBV6-3 to TRBJ1-1, with 7 bases matching TRBD1. Germline CDR1 reads MNHEY; CDR2 reads SVGEGT. The CDR3 loop spans 15 amino acids. The V gene end was trimmed by 5 bases and the J gene end by 1 base; junction bases not matched to a gene: 7. The CDR3 region has the DNA TGTGCCAGCAGTACGTCCGGGACAGCGAACACTGAAGCTTTCTTT. It codes for CASSTSGTANTEAFF.

This sequence joins TRBV18 and TRBJ2-7; 7 nucleotides match TRBD1. Trimming cost V 4 bases and J 2 bases; bases outside gene matches: 5. Germline V gene data show CDR1 as KGHSH and CDR2 as LQKENI. The CDR3 spans 14 residues. CDR3 coding DNA: TGTGCCAGCTCACAGGACAGGTTACCCTACGAGCAGTACTTC. It encodes CASSQDRLPYEQYF.

This clone was counted a single time. The CDR3, as DNA: TGTGCCAGCAGCTTAGGCGGCGGGAGGACCTCCGGCAATGAGCAGTTCTTC. It codes for CASSLGGGRTSGNEQFF. This rearrangement joins TRBV13 to TRBJ2-1; 8 bases line up with TRBD2. The trim removed 0 bases at V and 6 bases at J, leaving 10 bases unmatched. The CDR3 has 17 residues. The V gene's germline CDR1 is PRHDT and CDR2 FYEKMQ (reference sequence).